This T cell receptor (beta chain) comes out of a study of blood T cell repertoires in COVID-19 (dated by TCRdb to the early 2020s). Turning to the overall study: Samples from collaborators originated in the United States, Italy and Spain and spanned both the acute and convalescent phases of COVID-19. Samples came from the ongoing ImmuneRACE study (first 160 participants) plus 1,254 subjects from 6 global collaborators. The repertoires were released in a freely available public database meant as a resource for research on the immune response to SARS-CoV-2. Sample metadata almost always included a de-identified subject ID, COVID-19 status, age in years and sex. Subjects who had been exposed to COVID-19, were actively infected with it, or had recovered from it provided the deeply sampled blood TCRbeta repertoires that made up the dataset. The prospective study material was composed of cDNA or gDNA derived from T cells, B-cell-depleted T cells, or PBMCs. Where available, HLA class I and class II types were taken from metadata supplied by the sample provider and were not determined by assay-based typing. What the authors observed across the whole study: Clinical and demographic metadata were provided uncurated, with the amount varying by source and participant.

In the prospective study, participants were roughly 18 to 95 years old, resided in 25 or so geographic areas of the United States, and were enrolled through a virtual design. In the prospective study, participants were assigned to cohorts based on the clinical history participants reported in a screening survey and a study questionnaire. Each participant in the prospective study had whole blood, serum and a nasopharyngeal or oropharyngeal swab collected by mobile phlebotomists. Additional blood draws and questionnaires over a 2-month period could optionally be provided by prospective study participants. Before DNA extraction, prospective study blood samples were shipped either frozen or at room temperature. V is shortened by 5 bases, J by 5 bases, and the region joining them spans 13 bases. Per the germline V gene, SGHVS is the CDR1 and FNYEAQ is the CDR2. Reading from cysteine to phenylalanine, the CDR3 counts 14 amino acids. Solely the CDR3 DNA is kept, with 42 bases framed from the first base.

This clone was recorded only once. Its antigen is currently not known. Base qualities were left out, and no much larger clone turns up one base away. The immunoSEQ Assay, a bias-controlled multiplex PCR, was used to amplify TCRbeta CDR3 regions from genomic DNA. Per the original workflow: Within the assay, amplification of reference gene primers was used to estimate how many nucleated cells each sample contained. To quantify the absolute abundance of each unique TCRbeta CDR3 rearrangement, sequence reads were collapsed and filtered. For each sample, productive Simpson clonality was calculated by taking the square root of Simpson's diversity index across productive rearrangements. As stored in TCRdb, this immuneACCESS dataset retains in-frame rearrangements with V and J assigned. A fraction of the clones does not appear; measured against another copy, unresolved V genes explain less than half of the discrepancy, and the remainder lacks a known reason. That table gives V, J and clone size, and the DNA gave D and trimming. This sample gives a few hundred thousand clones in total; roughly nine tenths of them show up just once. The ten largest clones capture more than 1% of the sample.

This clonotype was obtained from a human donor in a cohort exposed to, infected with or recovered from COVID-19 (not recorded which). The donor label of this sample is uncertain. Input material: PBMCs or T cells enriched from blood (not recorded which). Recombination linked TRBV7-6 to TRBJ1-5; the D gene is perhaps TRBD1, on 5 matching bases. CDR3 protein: CASSPYQGYQPQHF. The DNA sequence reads TGTGCCAGCAGCCCATACCAGGGATATCAGCCCCAGCATTTT.